Listed below are T cell receptor beta chains from one sample, sequenced in a study of blood T cell repertoires in COVID-19. Only in-frame clones appear in the TCRdb table, and some are missing; sequencing was by immunoSEQ multiplex PCR. The table lists approximately 320,000 clones, under 90% of them singletons. Input material: peripheral blood. The receptor source for this set is a woman in her twenties or thirties with COVID-19, enrolled during active disease. CDR3s leave out the opening cysteine and the closing phenylalanine or tryptophan.

CDR3 protein: AWSVGVTGPQY; V gene: TRBV30; J gene: TRBJ2-5
CDR3 protein: ASMDSGGLGGRTQY; V gene: TRBV19; J gene: TRBJ2-5
CDR3 protein: ASSSPRGKRAEAF; V gene: TRBV28; J gene: TRBJ1-1
CDR3 protein: ASSLEPGRHSPLH; V gene: TRBV5-1; J gene: TRBJ1-6
CDR3 protein: ASKWVEGADTGELF; V gene: TRBV27; J gene: TRBJ2-2
CDR3 protein: ASSPAGTGANYGYT; V gene: TRBV3-1/TRBV3-2; J gene: TRBJ1-2
CDR3 protein: ASSPWGQAPYEQY; V gene: TRBV6-2/TRBV6-3; J gene: TRBJ2-7
CDR3 protein: ASSPIETGTEAF; V gene: TRBV5-4; J gene: TRBJ1-1
CDR3 protein: ASSMVGGTEAF; V gene: TRBV19; J gene: TRBJ1-1
CDR3 protein: ASSAGRAGELF; V gene: TRBV25-1; J gene: TRBJ2-2
CDR3 protein: ASSSGGEKNIQY; V gene: TRBV5-4; J gene: TRBJ2-4
CDR3 protein: SALPQRGQY; V gene: TRBV20-1; J gene: TRBJ2-3
CDR3 protein: ASSLVLGVGETQY; V gene: TRBV11-2; J gene: TRBJ2-5
CDR3 protein: ASSQENLAGASSYNEQF; V gene: TRBV4-1; J gene: TRBJ2-1
CDR3 protein: ASSASNLAYEQF; V gene: TRBV11-2; J gene: TRBJ2-1
CDR3 protein: ASSTDRTAYNEQF; V gene: TRBV6-5; J gene: TRBJ2-1
CDR3 protein: ASSLVVGADNEQF; V gene: TRBV7-8; J gene: TRBJ2-1
CDR3 protein: ASSFQISGSEQF; V gene: TRBV27; J gene: TRBJ2-1
CDR3 protein: ASSLAEGSEAF; V gene: TRBV5-1; J gene: TRBJ1-1
CDR3 protein: ASSPSGYEQY; V gene: TRBV27; J gene: TRBJ2-7
CDR3 protein: ASSLGPTYEQY; V gene: TRBV11-2; J gene: TRBJ2-7
CDR3 protein: ASSNEPTGDTEAF; V gene: TRBV5-1; J gene: TRBJ1-1
CDR3 protein: ASSEGVETEAF; V gene: TRBV2; J gene: TRBJ1-1
CDR3 protein: SVGFRGLGTEAF; V gene: TRBV29-1; J gene: TRBJ1-1
CDR3 protein: ASSRRSGADTQY; V gene: TRBV14; J gene: TRBJ2-3
CDR3 protein: ASSKEIAGGPTYEQF; V gene: TRBV7-9; J gene: TRBJ2-1
CDR3 protein: ASRRTSGGSHTQY; V gene: TRBV6-5; J gene: TRBJ2-3
CDR3 protein: ASSETGIYGYT; V gene: TRBV25-1; J gene: TRBJ1-2
CDR3 protein: ASSLERFYNSPLH; V gene: TRBV11-1; J gene: TRBJ1-6
CDR3 protein: AISDFEGDTQY; V gene: TRBV10-3; J gene: TRBJ2-3
CDR3 protein: ASSTLGTGYGYT; V gene: TRBV2; J gene: TRBJ1-2
CDR3 protein: ATSRFRTGSWSTDTQY; V gene: TRBV15; J gene: TRBJ2-3
CDR3 protein: ASLGQGLEGYT; V gene: TRBV3-1/TRBV3-2; J gene: TRBJ1-2